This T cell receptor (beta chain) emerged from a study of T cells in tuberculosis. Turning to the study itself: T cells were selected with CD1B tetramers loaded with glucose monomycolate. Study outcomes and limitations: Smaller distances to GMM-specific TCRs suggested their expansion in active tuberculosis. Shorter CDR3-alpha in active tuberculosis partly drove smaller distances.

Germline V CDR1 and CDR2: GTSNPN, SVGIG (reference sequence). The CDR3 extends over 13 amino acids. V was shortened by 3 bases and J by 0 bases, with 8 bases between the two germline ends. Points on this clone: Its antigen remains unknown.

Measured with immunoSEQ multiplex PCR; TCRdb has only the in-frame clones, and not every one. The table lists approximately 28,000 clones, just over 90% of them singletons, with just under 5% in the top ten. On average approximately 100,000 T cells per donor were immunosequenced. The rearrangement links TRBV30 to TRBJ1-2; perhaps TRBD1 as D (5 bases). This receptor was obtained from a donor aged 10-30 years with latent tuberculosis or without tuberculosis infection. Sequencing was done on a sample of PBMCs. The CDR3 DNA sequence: TGTGCCTGGAGCAGGGTAGCTAACTATGGCTACACCTTC. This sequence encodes CAWSRVANYGYTF.